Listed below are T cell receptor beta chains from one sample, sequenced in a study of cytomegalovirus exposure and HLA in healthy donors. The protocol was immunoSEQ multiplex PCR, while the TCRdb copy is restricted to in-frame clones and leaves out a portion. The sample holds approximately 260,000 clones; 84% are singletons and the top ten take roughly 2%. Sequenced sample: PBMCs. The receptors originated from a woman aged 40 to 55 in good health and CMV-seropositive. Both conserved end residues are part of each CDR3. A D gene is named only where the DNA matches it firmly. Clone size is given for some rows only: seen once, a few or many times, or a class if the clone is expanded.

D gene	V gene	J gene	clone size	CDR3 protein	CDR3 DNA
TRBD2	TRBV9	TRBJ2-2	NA	CASSVLPGGTGELFF	TGTGCCAGCAGCGTTCTGCCGGGGGGCACCGGGGAGCTGTTTTTT
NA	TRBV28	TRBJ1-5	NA	CASSFTLGSGNQPQHF	TGTGCCAGCAGTTTTACCCTCGGGTCCGGGAATCAGCCCCAGCATTTT
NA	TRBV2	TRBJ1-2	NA	CASSVGGAAGYTF	TGTGCCAGCAGTGTAGGGGGGGCGGCTGGCTACACCTTC
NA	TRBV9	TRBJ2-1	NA	CASSVQPSDEQFF	TGTGCCAGCAGCGTCCAACCTAGCGATGAGCAGTTCTTC
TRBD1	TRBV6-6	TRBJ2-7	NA	CASSKPRDSSYEQYF	TGTGCCAGCAGTAAACCAAGGGACAGCTCCTACGAGCAGTACTTC
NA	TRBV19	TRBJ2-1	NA	CASSLLKQGLGNEQFF	TGTGCCAGTAGCCTACTAAAACAGGGTCTAGGCAATGAGCAGTTCTTC
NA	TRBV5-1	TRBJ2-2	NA	CASSGGTANGELFF	TGCGCCAGCAGCGGGGGGACAGCCAACGGGGAGCTGTTTTTT
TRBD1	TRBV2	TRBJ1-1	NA	CASCRDSNTEAFF	TGTGCCAGCTGCCGGGACAGCAACACTGAAGCTTTCTTT
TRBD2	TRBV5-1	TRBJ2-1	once	CASSFGTSGHNEQFF	TGCGCCAGCAGCTTTGGGACTAGCGGGCACAATGAGCAGTTCTTC
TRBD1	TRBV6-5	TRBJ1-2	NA	CASSYTDRAYGYTF	TGTGCCAGCAGTTACACTGACAGGGCGTATGGCTACACCTTC
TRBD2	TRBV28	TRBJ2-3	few	CASSSRISGRGTDTQYF	TGTGCCAGCAGTTCCCGGATCAGCGGGAGAGGCACAGATACGCAGTATTTT
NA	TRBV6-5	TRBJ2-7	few	CASSSYGGIPDEQYF	TGTGCCAGCAGTTCTTACGGCGGGATTCCCGACGAGCAGTACTTC
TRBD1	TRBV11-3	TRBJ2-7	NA	CASSLGGQGVGEQYF	TGTGCCAGCAGCTTAGGTGGACAGGGTGTGGGCGAGCAGTACTTC
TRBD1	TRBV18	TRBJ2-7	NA	CASSPQGAGTSYEQYF	TGTGCCAGCTCACCTCAGGGGGCGGGAACGTCCTACGAGCAGTACTTC
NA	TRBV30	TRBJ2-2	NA	CAWRTQGTGELFF	TGTGCCTGGAGAACTCAGGGGACCGGGGAGCTGTTTTTT
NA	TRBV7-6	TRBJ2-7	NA	CASSSNGGTGYEQYF	TGTGCCAGCAGCTCGAATGGGGGCACGGGTTACGAGCAGTACTTC
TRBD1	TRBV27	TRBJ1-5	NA	CGHAIRGGDRQPFSNQPQHF	TGTGGCCATGCAATTCGGGGGGGGGACAGACAGCCCTTTAGCAATCAGCCCCAGCATTTT
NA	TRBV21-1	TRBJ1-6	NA	CASSIEGLVWNSPLHF	TGTGCCAGCAGCATAGAGGGTCTCGTCTGGAATTCACCCCTCCACTTT
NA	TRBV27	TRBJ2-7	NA	CASSTGTYEQYF	TGTGCCAGCAGCACAGGGACCTACGAGCAGTACTTC
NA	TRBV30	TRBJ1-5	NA	CAWSVQSYQPQHF	TGTGCCTGGAGTGTACAAAGTTATCAGCCCCAGCATTTT
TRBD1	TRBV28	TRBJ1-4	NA	CASSRTTGTNEKLFF	TGTGCCAGCAGTCGCACGACAGGGACTAATGAAAAACTGTTTTTT
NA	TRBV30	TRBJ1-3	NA	CAWSQGNTIYF	TGTGCCTGGAGTCAGGGAAACACCATATATTTT
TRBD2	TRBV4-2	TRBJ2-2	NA	CASSHSLAGVGTWELFF	TGTGCCAGCAGCCACTCCTTAGCGGGAGTTGGAACCTGGGAGCTGTTTTTT
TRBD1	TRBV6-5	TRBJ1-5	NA	CASRKTGDNQPQHF	TGTGCCAGCAGGAAGACAGGGGACAATCAGCCCCAGCATTTT
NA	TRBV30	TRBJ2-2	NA	CAWSGEAAGELFF	TGTGCCTGGAGTGGGGAAGCGGCCGGGGAGCTGTTTTTT
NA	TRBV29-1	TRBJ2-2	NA	CSVRWQAGELFF	TGCAGCGTCCGATGGCAGGCTGGGGAGCTGTTTTTT
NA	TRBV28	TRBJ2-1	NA	CASRSYNEQFF	TGTGCCAGCCGGAGCTACAATGAGCAGTTCTTC
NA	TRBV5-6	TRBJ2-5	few	CASSSRREVETQYF	TGTGCCAGCAGCTCAAGGAGGGAGGTAGAGACCCAGTACTTC
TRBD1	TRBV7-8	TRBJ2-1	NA	CASSLALVWDRTNTEQFF	TGTGCCAGCAGCTTAGCTTTAGTTTGGGACAGGACCAACACTGAGCAGTTCTTC
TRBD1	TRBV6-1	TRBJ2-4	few	CASMGTGEAKNIQYF	TGTGCCAGCATGGGGACAGGGGAGGCCAAAAACATTCAGTACTTC
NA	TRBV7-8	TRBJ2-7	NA	CASSPRGLGGDNEQYF	TGTGCCAGCAGCCCCCGAGGACTAGGGGGAGATAACGAGCAGTACTTC
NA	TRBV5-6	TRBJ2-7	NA	CASSFRVRGYEQYF	TGTGCCAGCAGCTTTCGGGTCAGGGGCTACGAGCAGTACTTC
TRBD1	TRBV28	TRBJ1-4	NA	CASSLPGQGQKLFF	TGTGCCAGCAGTCTCCCGGGACAGGGACAAAAACTGTTTTTT
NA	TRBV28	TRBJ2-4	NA	CASRPLGGGKNSQYF	TGTGCCAGCAGGCCGCTCGGGGGTGGCAAAAACAGTCAGTACTTC
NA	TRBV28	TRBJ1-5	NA	CASSLDRLYSNQPQHF	TGTGCCAGCAGTTTAGACAGGCTTTATAGCAATCAGCCCCAGCATTTT
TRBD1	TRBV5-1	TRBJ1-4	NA	CASSFGGQGATNEKLFF	TGCGCCAGCAGCTTTGGAGGACAGGGGGCAACTAATGAAAAACTGTTTTTT
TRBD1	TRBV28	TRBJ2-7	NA	CASSLSGQAPYEQYF	TGTGCCAGCAGTTTATCCGGACAGGCCCCCTACGAGCAGTACTTC
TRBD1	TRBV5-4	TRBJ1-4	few	CASSPGQGEKLFF	TGTGCCAGCAGCCCAGGACAGGGTGAAAAACTGTTTTTT
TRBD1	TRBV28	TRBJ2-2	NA	CASVDRDRPEELFF	TGTGCCAGCGTAGACAGGGATCGGCCGGAGGAGCTGTTTTTT
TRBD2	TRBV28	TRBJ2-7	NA	CASSSTPAGGYEQYF	TGTGCCAGCAGCTCCACTCCAGCGGGAGGTTACGAGCAGTACTTC
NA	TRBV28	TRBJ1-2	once	CASSFPGTGGYTF	TGTGCCAGCAGTTTCCCAGGGACTGGCGGCTACACCTTC
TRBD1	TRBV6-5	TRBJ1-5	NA	CASSHRQGIQPQHF	TGTGCCAGCAGCCATCGACAGGGCATACAGCCCCAGCATTTT
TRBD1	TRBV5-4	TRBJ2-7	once	CASSLATGRTYEQYF	TGTGCCAGCAGCTTGGCGACAGGGCGGACCTACGAGCAGTACTTC
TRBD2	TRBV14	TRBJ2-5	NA	CASSQGPLGRPGLALFGYQETQYF	TGTGCCAGCAGCCAAGGCCCTTTGGGGAGACCGGGACTAGCGCTCTTTGGGTACCAAGAGACCCAGTACTTC
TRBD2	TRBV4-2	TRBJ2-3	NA	CASSQTSGSSDTQYF	TGTGCCAGCAGCCAGACTAGCGGGAGTTCAGATACGCAGTATTTT
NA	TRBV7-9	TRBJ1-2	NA	CASSLFTYPRDYGYTF	TGTGCCAGCAGCCTGTTTACTTACCCCAGGGACTATGGCTACACCTTC
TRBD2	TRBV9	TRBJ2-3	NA	CASSRAGEVTDTQYF	TGTGCCAGCAGCCGAGCGGGAGAGGTCACAGATACGCAGTATTTT
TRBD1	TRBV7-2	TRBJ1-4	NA	CASSRRDRQNEKLFF	TGTGCCAGCAGCCGAAGGGACAGACAGAATGAAAAACTGTTTTTT
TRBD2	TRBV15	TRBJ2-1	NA	CATSRDRASGSNEQFF	TGTGCCACCAGCAGAGATAGGGCTAGCGGGAGTAATGAGCAGTTCTTC
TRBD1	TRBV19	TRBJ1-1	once	CASSSIPGQGAMNTEAFF	TGTGCCAGTAGTTCGATCCCGGGACAGGGAGCTATGAACACTGAAGCTTTCTTT
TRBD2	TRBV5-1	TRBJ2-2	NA	CASSWGTSGTGELFF	TGCGCCAGCAGCTGGGGGACTAGCGGCACCGGGGAGCTGTTTTTT
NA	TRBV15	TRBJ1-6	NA	CATSRDPSGGSPLHF	TGTGCCACCAGCAGAGATCCTTCGGGGGGCTCACCCCTCCACTTT
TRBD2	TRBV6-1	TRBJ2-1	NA	CASSDPGGRALDEQFF	TGTGCCAGCAGTGACCCGGGTGGGAGGGCCCTCGATGAGCAGTTCTTC
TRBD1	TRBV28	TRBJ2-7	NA	CASRTGAPIYEQYF	TGTGCCAGCAGGACAGGGGCACCCATCTACGAGCAGTACTTC
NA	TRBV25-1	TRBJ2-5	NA	CARIPKGLVGETQYF	TGTGCCAGAATCCCGAAAGGACTCGTTGGAGAGACCCAGTACTTC
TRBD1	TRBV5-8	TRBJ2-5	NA	CASSWTGGMETQYF	TGTGCCAGCAGCTGGACAGGGGGCATGGAGACCCAGTACTTC